The 30 T cell receptor beta chains listed next were all sequenced from one sample in a study of blood T cell repertoires in COVID-19. Assay: immunoSEQ multiplex PCR; the TCRdb copy retains only in-frame clones and omits some. Among 140,000 to 150,000 clones listed, around four fifths were seen once. The specimen sequenced was PBMCs or T cells enriched from blood (not recorded which). The source of these receptors is a woman aged 50 to 65 who had recovered from COVID-19.

The J gene is TRBJ1-1, the V gene TRBV19; 7 bases align to TRBD1. The CDR3 is made up of 14 amino acids. The V gene end was trimmed by 5 bases and the J gene end by 5 bases; junction bases not matched to a gene: 8. Per germline, CDR1 LNHDA and CDR2 SQIVND (reference sequence). CDR3 in DNA: TGTGCCAGTAGTGCCTCAGGGGGGAGGACTGAAGCTTTCTTT. This codes for CASSASGGRTEAFF. The full variable domain, its missing parts supplied by reference TRBV19 and TRBJ1-1, is DGGITQSPKYLFRKEGQNVTLSCEQNLNHDAMYWYRQDPGQGLRLIYYSQIVNDFQKGDIAEGYSVSREKKESFPLTVTSAQKNPTAFYLCASSASGGRTEAFFGQGTRLTVV.

This sequence joins TRBV19 and TRBJ1-2, with TRBD1 as a possible D gene (5 bases). This CDR3 has 14 residues. The germline gives CDR1 LNHDA, CDR2 SQIVND (reference sequence). V shed 5 bases and J shed 2 bases, with 12 bases lying between them. The CDR3 region is CASSPQGKNYGYTF. The CDR3 region has the DNA TGTGCCAGTAGTCCTCAGGGCAAGAACTATGGCTACACCTTC.

The chain recombines TRBV5-5 with TRBJ1-2; a weak D match, TRBD1 (6 bases). This CDR3 contains 13 residues. Looked up from germline, CDR1 is SGHKS and CDR2 is YYEKEE (reference sequence). V lost 4 bases, J lost 2 bases, and 9 bases lay in between. CDR3 coding DNA: TGTGCCAGCAGCCCTGACAGGAACTATGGCTACACCTTC. Its protein is CASSPDRNYGYTF.

CDR3 bases: TGTGCCATCCATCCCGACAGGGCTGGGACAGATACGCAGTATTTT. Its protein is CAIHPDRAGTDTQYF. V usage is TRBV10-3 and J usage is TRBJ2-3; 7 bases agree with TRBD1. The junction had 11 bases not matched to a gene; V was cut back by 8 bases and J by 3 bases. Germline V gene sequence: CDR1 ENHRY, CDR2 SYGVKD. The CDR3 sequence is 15 residues long.

In this sample, this clone turned up once. The genes are TRBV28 and TRBJ1-1; D not resolved. Germline V gene data show CDR1 as MDHEN and CDR2 as SYDVKM. Trimming removed 7 bases from V and 2 bases from J, with 23 bases in between. The CDR3 runs to 17 residues. The CDR3 coding sequence is TGTGCCAGCAACCCTGTGTTGGGCAAGCCACGAAACACTGAAGCTTTCTTT. This encodes CASNPVLGKPRNTEAFF.

The V call is TRBV6-5, the J call TRBJ2-5, with D maybe TRBD2 (6 bases). V gave up 7 bases and J gave up 5 bases, with 11 bases separating them. From germline, CDR1 is MNHEY and CDR2 SVGAGI. The CDR3 runs 12 residues. Written as DNA, the CDR3 is TGTGCCAGCACAGGGAGGTGGGAGACCCAGTACTTC. This gives the protein CASTGRWETQYF.

This chain links TRBV18 with TRBJ2-5; D may be TRBD2 (5 bases). Germline loops: CDR1 KGHSH, CDR2 LQKENI. With 2 bases removed from V and 4 bases from J, the gap between germline ends came to 11 bases. This CDR3 comprises 14 residues. The CDR3 is CASSPVPGVETQYF. The DNA for the CDR3 is TGTGCCAGCTCACCAGTCCCCGGGGTAGAGACCCAGTACTTC.

V and J are TRBV28 and TRBJ1-1; D call uncertain. Germline values: CDR1 MDHEN, CDR2 SYDVKM. This CDR3 region has 11 residues. Between the trimmed V and J ends, which lost 10 bases and 1 base, there was a span of 7 bases. The CDR3 region is CATSGNTEAFF. The DNA of the CDR3 is TGTGCCACCTCCGGGAACACTGAAGCTTTCTTT.

This clone was counted only a few times. V and J are TRBV14 and TRBJ1-6; a weak D match, TRBD1 (5 bases). Trimming left V 2 bases short and J 8 bases short, with 25 bases between. CDR1 SGHDN and CDR2 FVKESK come from the germline V gene. CDR3 length: 19 amino acids. In DNA form, the CDR3 reads TGTGCCAGCAGCCAAAGCCCTTGGGCACTTCGGGGGAAGGATTCACCCCTCCACTTT. Its protein product is CASSQSPWALRGKDSPLHF.

The chain links TRBV7-9 to TRBJ2-4; D is undetermined. Germline CDR1 and CDR2: SEHNR and FQNEAQ (reference sequence). V was shortened by 8 bases and J by 1 base, with 9 bases between the two germline ends. The CDR3 loop spans 13 amino acids. DNA for the CDR3: TGTGCCAGCTCCCCGCGGGCCAAAAACATTCAGTACTTC. Translation: CASSPRAKNIQYF.

This clone was counted once. The chain is built from TRBV9 and TRBJ1-6; no reliable D call. The CDR3 length is 17 residues. Germline V gene lookup returns CDR1 SGDLS and CDR2 YYNGEE. The ends were cut back, 0 bases at V and 4 bases at J, with 14 bases in the middle. CDR3 DNA: TGTGCCAGCAGCGTAGCTGGGCAGGTTACTTATAATTCACCCCTCCACTTT. Translated, it gives CASSVAGQVTYNSPLHF. The variable domain in full, with the rest retrieved from reference TRBV9 and TRBJ1-6, is DSGVTQTPKHLITATGQRVTLRCSPRSGDLSVYWYQQSLDQGLQFLIQYYNGEERAKGNILERFSAQQFPDLHSELNLSSLELGDSALYFCASSVAGQVTYNSPLHFGNGTRLTVT.

The DNA of the CDR3 is TGTGCCAGCAGCGTAGCGGGACAGGGTGGGGGCACTGAAGCTTTCTTT. This codes for CASSVAGQGGGTEAFF. V is TRBV9 and J is TRBJ1-1; TRBD1 matches at 9 bases. Germline loops: CDR1 SGDLS, CDR2 YYNGEE. The CDR3 is 16 residues long. Unmatched junction bases numbered 7, after V lost 0 bases and J lost 4 bases.

This clone was detected only a few times. This chain uses TRBV27 with TRBJ1-5; no reliable D call. Trimming cost V 4 bases and J 5 bases, with 6 bases left between them. This CDR3 is built from 12 residues. CDR1 is MNHEY and CDR2 is SMNVEV in the germline V gene (reference sequence). The CDR3 reads CASSSTHQPQHF. For the CDR3, the DNA is TGTGCCAGCAGTTCTACCCATCAGCCCCAGCATTTT.

CDR3 in amino acids: CASSIGGQSTYEQYF. The DNA for the CDR3 is TGTGCCAGTAGTATAGGTGGACAGTCCACCTACGAGCAGTACTTC. The chain joins TRBV19 to TRBJ2-7, with D possibly matching TRBD1 (6 bases). This CDR3 is built from 15 residues. Trimming removed 1 base from V and 2 bases from J, with 12 bases in between. Looked up from germline, CDR1 is LNHDA and CDR2 is SQIVND (reference sequence).

The table lists this clone with a few counts. The chain uses TRBV12-3 or TRBV12-4 and TRBJ2-7; the match to TRBD1 covers 9 bases. The V and J ends lost 7 bases and 3 bases, in that order; junction bases with no gene match: 4. The CDR3 consists of 13 residues. The CDR3 loop reads CASKQGADYEQYF. The CDR3 DNA follows: TGTGCCAGCAAACAGGGGGCCGACTACGAGCAGTACTTC.

The V gene is TRBV28, the J gene TRBJ2-1; D gene uncertain. Trimming left V 3 bases short and J 3 bases short, with 12 bases between. CDR1 is MDHEN, CDR2 SYDVKM, per germline. The CDR3 has 15 amino acids. CDR3 loop: CASSLGSSFYNEQFF. In nucleotides, the CDR3 is TGTGCCAGCAGTTTGGGTAGCAGTTTCTACAATGAGCAGTTCTTC.

J is TRBJ2-2 and V is TRBV6-5, with a possible D match to TRBD2 (7 bases). The CDR3 length is 13 residues. Germline V gene lookup returns CDR1 MNHEY and CDR2 SVGAGI. Trimming cost V 6 bases and J 7 bases, with 12 bases left between them. The CDR3 loop is CASRAGAGGELFF. For the CDR3, the DNA is TGTGCCAGCAGGGCGGGGGCCGGCGGGGAGCTGTTTTTT.

This clone turned up a few times. The V call is TRBV4-2, the J call TRBJ1-3; a weak D match, TRBD1 (6 bases). Germline V gives CDR1 LGHNA, CDR2 YNFKEQ. The V gene lost 4 bases and the J gene lost 8 bases, with 18 bases spanning the gap. CDR3 length equals 15 residues. The CDR3 loop reads CASSPLGGGEDTIYF. The CDR3 nucleotides are TGTGCCAGCAGCCCCCTCGGCGGGGGCGAGGACACCATATATTTT.

In its sample, this clone was seen once. The gene calls are TRBV19 and TRBJ1-1; maybe TRBD1 (5 bases). Per the germline V gene, CDR1 is LNHDA and CDR2 is SQIVND (reference sequence). Trimming removed 1 base at V and 5 bases at J, with 14 bases between. This CDR3 has 15 residues. The DNA for the CDR3 is TGTGCCAGTAGTATAGGAGGACAAACCACGACTGAAGCTTTCTTT. Translation: CASSIGGQTTTEAFF.

The rearrangement uses TRBV18 and TRBJ1-2; 7 nucleotides align to TRBD1. Per germline, CDR1 KGHSH and CDR2 LQKENI. The CDR3 totals 13 residues. V lost 2 bases and J lost 6; bases outside the gene matches: 3. CDR3 amino acids: CASSPGTANGYTF. The CDR3 DNA reads as TGTGCCAGCTCACCAGGGACAGCAAATGGCTACACCTTC.

The rearrangement links TRBV30 to TRBJ1-4; D gene unclear. Deletions cut 1 base from V and 3 bases from J, with 12 bases between. This CDR3 comprises 15 residues. Germline CDR1 is GTSNPN and CDR2 is SVGIG (reference sequence). The CDR3 DNA reads TGTGCCTGGAGTGCCCGGGGAGTATCTAATGAAAAACTGTTTTTT. This translates into CAWSARGVSNEKLFF.

The chain joins TRBV20-1 to TRBJ2-7; 7 nucleotides match TRBD2. Germline lookup yields CDR1 DFQATT and CDR2 SNEGSKA (reference sequence). This CDR3 has 14 residues. V lost 3 bases to trimming and J lost 2 bases; unmatched junction nucleotides: 7. The CDR3 loop reads CSASLPSGAYEQYF. CDR3 bases: TGCAGTGCTAGTCTCCCTAGCGGAGCCTACGAGCAGTACTTC.

In DNA, the CDR3 is TGTGCCAGCCCCCCAGGGGGACCCTACACAGATACGCAGTATTTT. Translating gives CASPPGGPYTDTQYF. The V and J genes are TRBV28 and TRBJ2-3, with 7 bases lining up with TRBD1. Trimming removed 8 bases from V and 2 bases from J; junction bases left unmatched: 10. The CDR3 totals 15 residues. CDR1 is MDHEN and CDR2 is SYDVKM in the germline V gene.

The chain is built from TRBV5-4 and TRBJ1-2; a possible D gene is TRBD1 (6 bases). The CDR3 runs to 16 residues. CDR1 is SGHNT, CDR2 YYREEE, per germline (reference sequence). V was pared by 0 bases and J by 3 bases, with 15 bases between. CDR3 protein: CASSLGTDGQYYGYTF. In DNA form, the CDR3 reads TGTGCCAGCAGCTTGGGGACGGACGGACAGTACTATGGCTACACCTTC.

The CDR3 sequence is CASSLEGQLYGYTF. CDR3 bases: TGTGCCAGCAGCTTAGAGGGACAGCTCTATGGCTACACCTTC. The chain has TRBV7-8 and TRBJ1-2; 7 nucleotides line up with TRBD1. The CDR3 length is 14 residues. Germline V lookup: CDR1 SGHVS, CDR2 FQNEAQ. J was trimmed by 4 bases and V by 1 base; bases with no gene match: 3. The whole variable domain, filled in from reference TRBV7-8 and TRBJ1-2, reads GAGVSQSPRYKVAKRGQDVALRCDPISGHVSLFWYQQALGQGPEFLTYFQNEAQLDKSGLPSDRFFAERPEGSVSTLKIQRTQQEDSAVYLCASSLEGQLYGYTFGSGTRLTVV.

The rearrangement joins TRBV5-1 to TRBJ1-3; 8 nucleotides agree with TRBD1. Trimming took 2 bases from V and 2 from J; bases not matched to a gene: 3. CDR3 length: 15 residues. Germline CDR1 and CDR2: SGHRS and YFSETQ. CDR3 coding DNA: TGCGCCAGCAGCTTATTACAGGGGGCTGGAAACACCATATATTTT. Amino acid sequence: CASSLLQGAGNTIYF.

This CDR3 reads CASSPQGAVRSGANVLTF. The DNA of the CDR3 is TGTGCCAGCAGCCCACAGGGGGCCGTTCGCTCTGGGGCCAACGTCCTGACTTTC. The chain uses TRBV28 and TRBJ2-6; TRBD1 matches 9 bases. The CDR3 spans 18 residues. V lost 6 bases and J lost 0; bases outside the gene matches: 9. In germline, CDR1 is MDHEN, CDR2 SYDVKM.

The genes are TRBV5-5 and TRBJ1-6; 7 nucleotides line up with TRBD1. Germline trimming cut 3 bases from V and 6 bases from J; bases unmatched to any gene: 6. Germline loops: CDR1 SGHKS, CDR2 YYEKEE (reference sequence). The CDR3 runs 15 residues. CDR3 in DNA: TGTGCCAGCAGCTACGACAGGGTGCGTAATTCACCCCTCCACTTT. Amino acid sequence: CASSYDRVRNSPLHF. Using reference TRBV5-5 and TRBJ1-6 for the parts outside the CDR3, the full variable domain is DAGVTQSPTHLIKTRGQQVTLRCSPISGHKSVSWYQQVLGQGPQFIFQYYEKEERGRGNFPDRFSARQFPNYSSELNVNALLLGDSALYLCASSYDRVRNSPLHFGNGTRLTVT.

V and J are TRBV6-5 and TRBJ1-6; TRBD1 is a possible D gene (5 bases). With 2 bases removed from V and 10 bases from J, the gap between germline ends came to 18 bases. The CDR3 loop spans 16 amino acids. Germline-derived CDR1 and CDR2 are MNHEY and SVGAGI. The CDR3 sequence: CASSYGRGRVSSPLHF. In DNA, the CDR3 is TGTGCCAGCAGTTACGGTAGAGGCAGGGTGAGCTCACCCCTCCACTTT.

The V call is TRBV7-8, the J call TRBJ2-3; TRBD2 aligns across 7 bases. Germline V CDR1 and CDR2: SGHVS, FQNEAQ. V shed 7 bases and J 5 bases; nucleotides not matched to a gene: 9. This CDR3 contains 14 residues. CDR3 sequence (DNA): TGTGCCAGCACCTTGGGGGGGAGGCTAGATACGCAGTATTTT. Amino acid sequence: CASTLGGRLDTQYF.